The 23 T cell receptor beta chains presented below share a single source sample, sequenced in a study of human T cells and chemical hapten exposure. Stated time point: pre-sensitization, week 0. Documented treatment: therapeutic diphenylcyclopropenone sensitization with weekly scalp DPC. TCRdb reanalysed the RACE reads using MiXCR and keeps one entry per CDR3 protein. This sample yields nearly 110,000 distinct CDR3 sequences, of which less than 15% are seen a single time; around 1.6% belongs to the top ten. The specimen was whole blood, collected in connection with sensitization to the hapten diphenylcyclopropenone (DPC). The receptors were gathered from a woman between 45 and 65 years old with alopecia areata. Some clones in this sample may be carry-over from other donors' samples.

The chain links TRBV7-2 to TRBJ1-2, with TRBD1 identical over 7 bases. In germline, CDR1 is SGHTA, CDR2 FQGNSA. Trimming at V came to 7 bases and at J to 5 bases, leaving 10 bases not matched to a gene. The CDR3 is 14 amino acids. CDR3 loop: CASTPTGSLYGYTF. The CDR3 DNA sequence: TGTGCCAGCACCCCGACAGGGTCGTTGTATGGCTACACCTTC.

V usage is TRBV2 and J usage is TRBJ1-6; D not certain. The CDR3 sequence is 10 residues long. V dropped 6 bases and J dropped 8 bases, with 2 bases sitting between them. The germline V gene encodes CDR1 SNHLY and CDR2 FYNNEI. This CDR3 reads CASSDSPLHF. The CDR3 DNA sequence: TGTGCCAGCAGCGATTCACCCCTCCACTTT.

The chain is built from TRBV24-1 and TRBJ2-5; D is unresolved. The CDR3 sequence is 15 residues long. In germline, CDR1 is KGHDR, CDR2 SFDVKD. Trimming cost V 8 bases and J 3 bases, with 18 bases left between them. CDR3 sequence (DNA): TGTGCCACCACCTCTTCCCGGTCTGGAGAAGAGACCCAGTACTTC. It translates to CATTSSRSGEETQYF.

There are a few counts of this clonotype. The chain links TRBV20-1 to TRBJ1-5, with TRBD1 matching over 9 bases. The junction had 5 bases not matched to a gene; V was cut back by 6 bases and J by 2 bases. The CDR3 sequence is 14 residues long. The germline gives CDR1 DFQATT, CDR2 SNEGSKA (reference sequence). The CDR3: CSAPRTGGNQPQHF. For the CDR3, the DNA is TGCAGTGCCCCCCGGACAGGGGGCAATCAGCCCCAGCATTTT.

In this sample, this clonotype turned up many times. The V call is TRBV7-9, the J call TRBJ2-7; D gene unclear. This CDR3 is 12 amino acids long. V was clipped by 5 bases and J by 3 bases, with 8 bases between them. Germline V gene sequence: CDR1 SEHNR, CDR2 FQNEAQ (reference sequence). This CDR3 is CASSTDGYEQYF. The CDR3 nucleotides read TGTGCCAGCAGCACGGACGGCTACGAGCAGTACTTC.

The V call is TRBV19, the J call TRBJ2-1; D uncertain. Between the trimmed V and J ends, which lost 6 bases and 0 bases, there was a span of 15 bases. This CDR3 spans 16 amino acids. Per the germline V gene, CDR1 is LNHDA and CDR2 is SQIVND (reference sequence). The CDR3 DNA sequence: TGTGCCAGTAGCCTGACCTTCCGACCCTCCTACAATGAGCAGTTCTTC. It is translated as CASSLTFRPSYNEQFF.

This chain joins TRBV7-2 and TRBJ2-5; 9 nucleotides match TRBD1. CDR1 SGHTA and CDR2 FQGNSA come from the germline V gene. This CDR3 is built from 16 residues. V shed 2 bases, J shed 7 bases, and the junction held 11 bases outside the gene matches. CDR3: CASSLPGQGGLGTQYF. The DNA for the CDR3 is TGTGCCAGCAGCTTACCGGGACAGGGAGGTTTAGGGACCCAGTACTTC.

This clonotype was found a few times. The chain carries TRBV7-8 and TRBJ2-1; tentatively, D is TRBD1 (6 bases). CDR3 size: 15 residues. Trimming removed 2 bases from V and 2 bases from J, with 10 bases in between. The germline V gene has CDR1 SGHVS and CDR2 FQNEAQ. The DNA for the CDR3 is TGTGCCAGCAGCTTATTCAGGGGAGCCTACAATGAGCAGTTCTTC. It encodes CASSLFRGAYNEQFF.

This clonotype has ten or more counts. The chain couples TRBV2 to TRBJ1-5; TRBD1 aligns across 10 bases. The CDR3 sequence is 15 residues long. Unmatched junction bases numbered 4, after V lost 3 bases and J lost 5 bases. Germline V gives CDR1 SNHLY, CDR2 FYNNEI. The CDR3, as DNA: TGTGCCAGCAGTGAGGAGACAGGGGGCCATCAGCCCCAGCATTTT. This encodes CASSEETGGHQPQHF.

The table lists this clonotype with a few counts. The chain uses TRBV28 and TRBJ2-3; the D is unclear. Germline CDR1 reads MDHEN; CDR2 reads SYDVKM. The V and J ends lost 1 base and 6 bases respectively, with 8 bases between them. The CDR3 has 13 amino acids. CDR3 nucleotide sequence: TGTGCCAGCAGTTTATTGGGAAGGGATACGCAGTATTTT. Translating gives CASSLLGRDTQYF.

The chain uses TRBV7-2 and TRBJ2-4; no firm D call. The V and J ends lost 1 base and 0 bases respectively, with 4 bases between them. The CDR3 length is 14 residues. Germline loops: CDR1 SGHTA, CDR2 FQGNSA. The CDR3 region is CASSLDLAKNIQYF. CDR3 nucleotide sequence: TGTGCCAGCAGCTTAGACTTAGCCAAAAACATTCAGTACTTC. The complete variable domain, with remaining parts taken from reference TRBV7-2 and TRBJ2-4, reads GAGVSQSPSNKVTEKGKDVELRCDPISGHTALYWYRQSLGQGLEFLIYFQGNSAPDKSGLPSDRFSAERTGGSVSTLTIQRTQQEDSAVYLCASSLDLAKNIQYFGAGTRLSVL.

This clonotype has a handful of counts. The rearrangement links TRBV12-3 or TRBV12-4 to TRBJ1-6; D might be TRBD1 (6 bases). This CDR3 contains 14 residues. Deletions cut 7 bases from V and 9 bases from J, with 16 bases between. The CDR3 DNA sequence: TGTGCCAGCACCTACTTGCAGGGGCGTTCACCCCTCCACTTT. Translating it yields CASTYLQGRSPLHF.

This clonotype showed up many times. The rearrangement links TRBV29-1 to TRBJ2-1; 7 positions agree with TRBD2. V was clipped by 4 bases and J by 9 bases; unmatched bases: 12. The CDR3 extends over 14 amino acids. Germline V gene lookup returns CDR1 SQVTM and CDR2 ANQGSEA. The CDR3 DNA follows: TGCAGCGTTGGGGGGACTAAAGGGCACGGTGAGCAGTTCTTC. It codes for CSVGGTKGHGEQFF.

This clonotype has ten or more counts. The V call is TRBV7-6, the J call TRBJ2-2; 9 bases are a match to TRBD2. This CDR3 contains 16 residues. Trimming removed 5 bases from V and 7 bases from J; junction bases left unmatched: 11. Germline-derived CDR1 and CDR2 are SGHVS and FNYEAQ. The CDR3 bases are TGTGCCAGCAGCATGGGACTAGCTCCATTGGGCGGGGAGCTGTTTTTT. Amino acid sequence: CASSMGLAPLGGELFF.

Many counts were recorded for this clonotype. The CDR3: CASSAPGLGNTGELFF. CDR3 sequence (DNA): TGTGCCAGCAGTGCTCCGGGACTAGGGAACACCGGGGAGCTGTTTTTT. This rearrangement joins TRBV28 to TRBJ2-2, with 8 bases that match TRBD2. With 5 bases clipped from V and 1 base from J, the junction kept 6 bases outside the gene matches. There are 16 residues in the CDR3. Germline loops: CDR1 MDHEN, CDR2 SYDVKM.

This clonotype was seen a few times. The chain couples TRBV7-9 to TRBJ1-4, with a weak D call TRBD1 (5 bases). With 4 bases removed from V and 4 bases from J, the gap between germline ends came to 10 bases. There are 14 residues in the CDR3. Germline V lookup: CDR1 SEHNR, CDR2 FQNEAQ (reference sequence). The CDR3 sequence is CASSSGHLNEKLFF. The CDR3 DNA reads TGTGCCAGCAGCTCAGGACACCTTAATGAAAAACTGTTTTTT. Variable domain in full (rest from reference TRBV7-9 and TRBJ1-4): DTGVSQNPRHKITKRGQNVTFRCDPISEHNRLYWYRQTLGQGPEFLTYFQNEAQLEKSRLLSDRFSAERPKGSFSTLEIQRTEQGDSAMYLCASSSGHLNEKLFFGSGTQLSVL.

In this sample, this clonotype turned up a few times. The V gene is TRBV4-1, the J gene TRBJ2-7, with D perhaps being TRBD1 or TRBD2 (5 bases each). CDR3 length: 16 residues. Germline V CDR1 and CDR2: MGHRA, YSYEKL. The germline V and J ends were trimmed by 5 bases and 6 bases, with 23 bases remaining between them. Here the CDR3 reads CASSVHFSGGNGEQYF. Written as DNA, the CDR3 is TGCGCCAGCAGCGTCCACTTCTCTGGGGGTAACGGCGAGCAGTACTTC.

There are many counts of this clonotype. The chain employs TRBV6-1 and TRBJ2-7; 14 bases match TRBD2. The CDR3 spans 15 residues. The germline V gene has CDR1 MNHNS and CDR2 SASEGT. V dropped 6 bases and J dropped 4; count of bases not matched to a gene: 5. CDR3 amino acids: CASRDGLAGGYEQYF. The CDR3 bases are TGTGCCAGCAGGGACGGACTAGCGGGAGGTTACGAGCAGTACTTC.

This clonotype was counted between two and nine times. DNA for the CDR3: TGTGCCAGCAGCTCCGGGACAGGGTATCCGCAGTACTTC. This codes for CASSSGTGYPQYF. The V call is TRBV11-2, the J call TRBJ2-7, with 9 bases that match TRBD1. Germline V gene sequence: CDR1 SGHAT, CDR2 FQNNGV. V was clipped by 4 bases and J by 9 bases; unmatched bases: 7. This CDR3 has 13 amino acids.

A remark on this clonotype: An end of the junction differs from the germline gene, which may be a read error. The chain recombines TRBV29-1 with TRBJ1-2; D uncertain. This CDR3 comprises 12 residues. Germline loops: CDR1 SQVTM, CDR2 ANQGSEA. This CDR3 is CSVDQVNYDYTF. The CDR3 region has the DNA TGCAGCGTTGATCAGGTCAACTATGACTACACCTTC.

This chain uses TRBV12-3 or TRBV12-4 with TRBJ2-1; D is uncertain. CDR3 length equals 12 residues. Trimming removed 0 bases at V and 9 bases at J, with 6 bases between. CDR3 loop: CASSLAGAEQFF. The CDR3 DNA reads TGTGCCAGCAGTTTAGCGGGCGCTGAGCAGTTCTTC.

The J gene is TRBJ1-3, the V gene TRBV6-2 or TRBV6-3; weak D call: TRBD1 (5 bases). Germline CDR1 MNHEY, CDR2 SVGEGT. The CDR3 covers 14 residues. With 7 bases removed from V and 15 bases from J, the gap between germline ends came to 25 bases. This chain's CDR3 is CASMAGDRNSGGYF. Written as DNA, the CDR3 is TGTGCCAGCATGGCCGGGGACCGCAACTCAGGAGGATATTTT.

V usage is TRBV28 and J usage is TRBJ2-1; 8 bases match TRBD2. The CDR3 has 15 residues. The germline CDR1 and CDR2 sequences are MDHEN and SYDVKM. V shed 2 bases, J shed 3 bases, and the junction held 3 bases outside the gene matches. CDR3 sequence reads: CASSLAGGLYNEQFF. DNA of the CDR3: TGTGCCAGCAGTTTAGCGGGGGGACTCTACAATGAGCAGTTCTTC.